The 24 T cell receptor beta chains reported below all come from one sample, sequenced in a study of cytomegalovirus exposure and HLA in healthy donors. The data were produced by immunoSEQ multiplex PCR, yet TCRdb's version contains in-frame clones alone and is incomplete. This table has 60,000 to 75,000 clones, around 96% appearing once. Sequencing was done on a sample of PBMCs. These receptors were obtained from a man aged 18 to 29 in good health and CMV-seronegative.

J is TRBJ2-1 and V is TRBV4-1, with 7 positions matching TRBD2. The CDR3 consists of 19 residues. The germline V gene has CDR1 MGHRA and CDR2 YSYEKL. Trimming removed 1 base from V and 5 bases from J; junction bases left unmatched: 17. In DNA form, the CDR3 reads TGCGCCAGCAGCCAAGTATGGCTAGCGGAAACCCCAGAGCACAATGAGCAGTTCTTC. Translating it yields CASSQVWLAETPEHNEQFF.

This clone was seen repeatedly, ten times or more. In DNA, the CDR3 is TGCGCCAGCAGCTTCCCTATCGGTAGTAGCGGGATGGCCTACAATGAGCAGTTCTTC. Protein sequence: CASSFPIGSSGMAYNEQFF. The chain recombines TRBV5-1 with TRBJ2-1; 8 bases are shared with TRBD2. Trimming at V came to 2 bases and at J to 2 bases, leaving 15 bases not matched to a gene. The length of the CDR3 is 19 residues. CDR1 is SGHRS, CDR2 YFSETQ, per germline. Full variable domain (outside the CDR3, taken from reference TRBV5-1 and TRBJ2-1): KAGVTQTPRYLIKTRGQQVTLSCSPISGHRSVSWYQQTPGQGLQFLFEYFSETQRNKGNFPGRFSGRQFSNSRSEMNVSTLELGDSALYLCASSFPIGSSGMAYNEQFFGPGTRLTVL.

The gene calls are TRBV18 and TRBJ1-5, with TRBD1 matching 7 bases. Germline V lookup: CDR1 KGHSH, CDR2 LQKENI. J gave up 4 bases and V 6 bases, and 9 bases lay outside the gene matches. The CDR3 is made up of 15 amino acids. CDR3 bases: TGTGCCAGCTCCCCGGGACAGCCCAGTAATCAGCCCCAGCATTTT. Translating gives CASSPGQPSNQPQHF.

The chain employs TRBV6-1 and TRBJ1-2; D remains unclear. The CDR3 length is 14 residues. The V end lost 9 bases, the J end lost 7 bases, and 21 bases lay between the germline ends. Germline lookup yields CDR1 MNHNS and CDR2 SASEGT. CDR3 sequence: CASFPGPEVGGYTF. For the CDR3, the DNA is TGTGCCAGTTTCCCCGGACCGGAGGTGGGTGGCTACACCTTC.

This chain joins TRBV5-1 and TRBJ2-1; TRBD2 might be the D (5 bases). The germline V gene has CDR1 SGHRS and CDR2 YFSETQ. CDR3 length equals 13 residues. Trimming took off 5 bases at V and 10 bases at J, with 16 bases between the two ends. The CDR3 nucleotides are TGCGCCAGCAGTCAGGACGGACGAGGGGAGCAGTTCTTC. This translates into CASSQDGRGEQFF.

This clone is a singleton in its sample. The chain has TRBV5-4 and TRBJ2-5; D ambiguous. This CDR3 spans 12 amino acids. V lost 2 bases to trimming and J lost 5 bases, with 7 bases between them. Per germline, CDR1 SGHNT and CDR2 YYREEE (reference sequence). The CDR3 is CASSFPSETQYF. In DNA, the CDR3 is TGTGCCAGCAGCTTCCCCTCCGAGACCCAGTACTTC.

The chain has TRBV14 and TRBJ2-7; TRBD1 might be the D (5 bases). Deletions cut 9 bases from V and 6 bases from J, with 21 bases between. The germline gives CDR1 SGHDN, CDR2 FVKESK. The CDR3 is 14 amino acids. The CDR3 protein is CARQKTDPTVEQYF. CDR3 bases: TGTGCCAGACAGAAGACAGACCCCACCGTCGAGCAGTACTTC.

V is TRBV30 and J is TRBJ2-1, with D unresolved. Germline lookup yields CDR1 GTSNPN and CDR2 SVGIG (reference sequence). The CDR3 loop spans 13 amino acids. The ends were cut back, 1 base at V and 3 bases at J, with 7 bases in the middle. CDR3 coding DNA: TGTGCCTGGAGTGCCCCCAGCTACAATGAGCAGTTCTTC. Its translation: CAWSAPSYNEQFF.

V usage is TRBV7-9 and J usage is TRBJ2-7; TRBD2 matches at 8 bases. Trimming at V came to 8 bases and at J to 4 bases, leaving 19 bases not matched to a gene. CDR1 is SEHNR, CDR2 FQNEAQ, per germline (reference sequence). The CDR3 contains 17 residues. The chain's CDR3 is CASAGGSGKGDLYEQYF. In DNA form, the CDR3 reads TGTGCCAGCGCCGGGGGTAGCGGGAAAGGGGACTTGTACGAGCAGTACTTC.

This clone has a single count. This chain uses TRBV10-2 with TRBJ1-1; D is perhaps TRBD1 (6 bases). There are 14 residues in the CDR3. Germline V gene sequence: CDR1 WSHSY, CDR2 SAAADI. The germline V and J ends were trimmed by 2 bases and 3 bases, with 10 bases remaining between them. The CDR3 DNA reads as TGCGCCAGCAGTGAGCAGGGGAGTGACACTGAAGCTTTCTTT. This translates into CASSEQGSDTEAFF.

The V gene is TRBV28, the J gene TRBJ2-2; perhaps TRBD2 as D (5 bases). V lost 5 bases, J lost 7 bases, and 17 bases lay in between. CDR1 is MDHEN and CDR2 is SYDVKM in the germline V gene. The CDR3 sequence is 15 residues long. As DNA, the CDR3 is TGTGCCAGCAGTAAGAGCGGTTACGTGGGCGGGGAGCTGTTTTTT. Translating gives CASSKSGYVGGELFF.

The chain employs TRBV7-9 and TRBJ2-7; 11 positions match TRBD2. The CDR3 runs to 19 residues. Germline CDR1 is SEHNR and CDR2 is FQNEAQ (reference sequence). The ends lost 3 bases at V and 1 base at J; junction bases unmatched: 14. This chain's CDR3 is CASSFLAGGGNVGSYEQYF. CDR3 DNA: TGTGCCAGCAGCTTTTTAGCGGGAGGGGGGAACGTCGGGTCCTACGAGCAGTACTTC.

This clone was counted once. The chain has TRBV6-1 and TRBJ2-2, with 7 bases lining up with TRBD1. The V segment lost 2 bases and the J segment 3 bases; nucleotides outside the gene matches: 3. This CDR3 contains 15 residues. Germline assignment: CDR1 MNHNS and CDR2 SASEGT. The DNA for the CDR3 is TGTGCCAGCAGTGAAAGGGGGCGCGACACCGGGGAGCTGTTTTTT. It is translated as CASSERGRDTGELFF.

The chain joins TRBV5-5 to TRBJ1-3; D gene uncertain. The CDR3 runs to 14 residues. From germline, CDR1 is SGHKS and CDR2 YYEKEE (reference sequence). V was trimmed by 4 bases and J by 0 bases, leaving 8 bases between them. CDR3 DNA sequence: TGTGCCAGCAGCCCGCGTACCTCTGGAAACACCATATATTTT. Amino acid sequence: CASSPRTSGNTIYF.

Here the CDR3 DNA reads TGTGCCAGCAGCTTGTCCTCTAGGCGGGTGTCGAACACTGAAGCTTTCTTT. Protein product: CASSLSSRRVSNTEAFF. V is TRBV5-4 and J is TRBJ1-1, with D unresolved. Germline V gives CDR1 SGHNT, CDR2 YYREEE (reference sequence). Trimming took 1 base from V and 1 from J, leaving 17 bases between them. The CDR3 extends over 17 amino acids.

This clone was detected once. The gene calls are TRBV5-5 and TRBJ2-7; D is possibly TRBD1 (6 bases). The V gene's germline CDR1 is SGHKS and CDR2 YYEKEE (reference sequence). Between the trimmed V and J ends, which lost 3 bases and 3 bases, there was a span of 25 bases. The CDR3 is made up of 18 amino acids. CDR3 region: CASSYHAKTGKPFYEQYF. The DNA for the CDR3 is TGTGCCAGCAGCTACCACGCTAAGACAGGCAAGCCCTTCTACGAGCAGTACTTC.

This chain joins TRBV27 and TRBJ2-1, with TRBD2 identical over 8 bases. CDR1 MNHEY and CDR2 SMNVEV come from the germline V gene (reference sequence). The CDR3 consists of 16 residues. With 2 bases clipped from V and 7 bases from J, the junction kept 10 bases outside the gene matches. The CDR3 spells CASSLTSAGGSNEQFF. The CDR3 bases are TGTGCCAGCAGTTTAACGTCGGCGGGAGGATCGAATGAGCAGTTCTTC.

The chain is built from TRBV18 and TRBJ2-7, with 9 bases aligning to TRBD1. Unmatched junction bases numbered 9, after V lost 4 bases and J lost 2 bases. The CDR3 contains 16 residues. In germline, CDR1 is KGHSH, CDR2 LQKENI. The CDR3 nucleotides read TGTGCCAGCTCACTAAACAGGGGGCGCGCCACCTACGAGCAGTACTTC. This translates into CASSLNRGRATYEQYF.

V gene TRBV10-3 combines with J gene TRBJ1-4; 7 positions match TRBD1. The J segment lost 7 bases and the V segment lost 9 bases, leaving 8 bases of the junction unmatched. In germline, CDR1 is ENHRY, CDR2 SYGVKD. The CDR3 has 13 amino acids. This CDR3 reads CAISTGWGEKLFF. As DNA, the CDR3 is TGTGCCATATCGACAGGGTGGGGTGAAAAACTGTTTTTT.

V and J are TRBV2 and TRBJ2-7; 7 bases are shared with TRBD2. Germline V lookup: CDR1 SNHLY, CDR2 FYNNEI. V lost 1 base and J lost 7; bases outside the gene matches: 4. The CDR3 is 13 residues long. This CDR3 is CASSEGRGGEQYF. CDR3 DNA: TGTGCCAGCAGTGAAGGAAGGGGAGGGGAGCAGTACTTC.

This chain connects TRBV18 to TRBJ2-7; TRBD1 matches 9 bases. V shed 5 bases and J 1 base; nucleotides not matched to a gene: 6. In germline, CDR1 is KGHSH, CDR2 LQKENI. The CDR3 has 15 amino acids. The CDR3 DNA sequence: TGTGCCAGCTCATCTTCCGGGACAGGGTCCTACGAGCAGTACTTC. It is translated as CASSSSGTGSYEQYF.

The V call is TRBV25-1, the J call TRBJ2-5; 12 positions agree with TRBD2. Per germline, CDR1 MGHDK and CDR2 SYGVNS. This CDR3 region has 18 residues. V gave up 4 bases and J gave up 5 bases; unmatched junction bases: 14. This chain's CDR3 is CASSGMVLAGGPGETQYF. For the CDR3, the DNA is TGTGCCAGCAGTGGGATGGTCCTAGCGGGAGGGCCCGGTGAGACCCAGTACTTC.

The chain links TRBV10-2 to TRBJ1-1; 7 positions agree with TRBD1. This CDR3 is 14 amino acids long. Trimming cost V 3 bases and J 6 bases; bases outside gene matches: 7. From germline, CDR1 is WSHSY and CDR2 SAAADI. This chain's CDR3 is CASSDSGGTAEAFF. The DNA of the CDR3 is TGCGCCAGCAGTGACTCAGGGGGAACCGCTGAAGCTTTCTTT.

The chain employs TRBV4-3 and TRBJ2-7, with 12 bases lining up with TRBD2. This CDR3 contains 15 residues. Germline lookup yields CDR1 LGHNA and CDR2 YSLEER. After removal of 3 bases from V and 6 bases from J, the junction contained 6 bases not matched to a gene. CDR3 in DNA: TGCGCCAGCAGCCAGACTAGCGGGAGTATTGGCGAGCAGTACTTC. Protein sequence: CASSQTSGSIGEQYF.